This TCR beta chain came from a study of technical replicates of blood from several donors. V was clipped by 3 bases and J by 2 bases, with 14 bases between them. CDR1 is KGHSH, CDR2 LQKENI, per germline. The CDR3 totals 15 residues. Method: immunoSEQ multiplex PCR; TCRdb's copy keeps in-frame clones and lacks some. The data contain roughly 60,000 clones, around nine tenths of them singletons. What was sequenced was PBMCs. The receptor's source is a human donor in good health. Some clones in this sample may be carry-over from other donors' samples. V gene TRBV18 combines with J gene TRBJ2-7, with D possibly TRBD1 on 6 matching bases. CDR3 bases: TGTGCCAGCTCACCGTGGGGGCAGGGAACCTACGAGCAGTACTTC. Translating it yields CASSPWGQGTYEQYF.